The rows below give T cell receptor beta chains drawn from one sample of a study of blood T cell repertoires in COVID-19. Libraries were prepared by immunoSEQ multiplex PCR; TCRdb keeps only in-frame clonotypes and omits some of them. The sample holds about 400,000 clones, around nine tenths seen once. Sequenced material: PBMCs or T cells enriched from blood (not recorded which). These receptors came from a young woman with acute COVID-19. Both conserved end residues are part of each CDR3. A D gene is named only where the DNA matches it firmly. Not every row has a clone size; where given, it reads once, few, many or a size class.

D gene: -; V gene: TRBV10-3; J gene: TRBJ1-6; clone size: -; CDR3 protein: CASERELESPLHF; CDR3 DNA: TGTGCCAGCGAGCGGGAGCTTGAATCACCCCTCCACTTT
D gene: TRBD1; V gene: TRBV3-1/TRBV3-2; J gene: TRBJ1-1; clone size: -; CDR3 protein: CASSPRDRGHFEAFF; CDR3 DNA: TGTGCCAGCAGCCCCCGAGACAGGGGGCATTTTGAAGCTTTCTTT
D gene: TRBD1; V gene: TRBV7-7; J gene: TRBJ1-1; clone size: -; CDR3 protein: CASIPNGTAMAEAFF; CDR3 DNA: TGTGCCAGCATCCCAAACGGGACAGCTATGGCTGAAGCTTTCTTT
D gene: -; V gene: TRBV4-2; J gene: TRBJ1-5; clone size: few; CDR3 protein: CASSQALSNQPQHF; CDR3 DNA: TGTGCCAGCAGCCAAGCCTTAAGCAATCAGCCCCAGCATTTT
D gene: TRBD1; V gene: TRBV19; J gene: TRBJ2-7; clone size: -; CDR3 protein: CASTFDRDSYEQYF; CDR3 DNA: TGTGCCAGTACCTTTGACAGGGATTCCTACGAGCAGTACTTC
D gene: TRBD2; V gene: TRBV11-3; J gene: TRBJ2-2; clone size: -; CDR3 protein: CASSLEAGGPSNTGELFF; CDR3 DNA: TGTGCCAGCAGCTTAGAAGCGGGGGGGCCCTCGAACACCGGGGAGCTGTTTTTT
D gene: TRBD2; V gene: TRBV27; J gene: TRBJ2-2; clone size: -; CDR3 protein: CASSLRILAGPNTGELFF; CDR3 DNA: TGTGCCAGCAGTTTAAGGATTCTAGCGGGACCCAACACCGGGGAGCTGTTTTTT
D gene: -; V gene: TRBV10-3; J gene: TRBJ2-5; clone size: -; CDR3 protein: CAISGGGQETQYF; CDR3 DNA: TGTGCCATCAGTGGAGGGGGCCAAGAGACCCAGTACTTC
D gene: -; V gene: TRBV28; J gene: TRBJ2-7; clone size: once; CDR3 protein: CASSLTASYEQYF; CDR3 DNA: TGTGCCAGCAGTTTAACAGCTTCCTACGAGCAGTACTTC
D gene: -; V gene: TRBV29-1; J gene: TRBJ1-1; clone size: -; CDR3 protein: CSAPNLNTEAFF; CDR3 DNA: TGCAGCGCCCCAAATCTGAACACTGAAGCTTTCTTT
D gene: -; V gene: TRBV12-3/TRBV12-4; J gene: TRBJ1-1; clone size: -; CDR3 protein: CASSFGMEAFF; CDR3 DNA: TGTGCCAGCAGTTTCGGGATGGAGGCTTTCTTT
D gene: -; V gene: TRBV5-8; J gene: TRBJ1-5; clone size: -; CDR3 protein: CASSLGGHSLAQHF; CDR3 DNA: TGTGCCAGCAGCTTGGGAGGTCATTCCTTGGCCCAGCATTTT
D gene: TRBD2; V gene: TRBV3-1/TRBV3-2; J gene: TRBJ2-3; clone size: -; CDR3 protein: CASSQASGDTQYF; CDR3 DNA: TGTGCCAGCAGCCAAGCTAGCGGAGATACGCAGTATTTT
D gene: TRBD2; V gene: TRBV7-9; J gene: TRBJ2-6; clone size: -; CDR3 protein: CASSSSLAGVGANVLTF; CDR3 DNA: TGTGCCAGCAGCTCCTCCTTAGCGGGAGTGGGGGCCAACGTCCTGACTTTC
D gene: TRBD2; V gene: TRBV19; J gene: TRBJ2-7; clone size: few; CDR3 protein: CASSIAGGTGYEQYF; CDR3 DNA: TGTGCCAGTAGTATAGCGGGAGGGACGGGGTACGAGCAGTACTTC
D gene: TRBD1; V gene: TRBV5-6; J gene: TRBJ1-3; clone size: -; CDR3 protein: CASSGTGLGSGNTIYF; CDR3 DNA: TGTGCCAGCTCGGGGACAGGCCTGGGCTCTGGAAACACCATATATTTT
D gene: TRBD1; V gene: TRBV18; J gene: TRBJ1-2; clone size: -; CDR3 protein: CASSPGQENYGYTF; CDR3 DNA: TGTGCCAGCTCACCGGGACAGGAGAACTATGGCTACACCTTC
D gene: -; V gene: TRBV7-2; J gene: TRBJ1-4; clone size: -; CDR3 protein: CASSLGGHNEKLFF; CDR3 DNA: TGTGCCAGCAGCTTAGGGGGACATAATGAAAAACTGTTTTTT
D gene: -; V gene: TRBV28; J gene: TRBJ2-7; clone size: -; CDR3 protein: CASTNSANHEQYF; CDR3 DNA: TGTGCCAGCACAAATAGCGCGAACCACGAGCAGTACTTC
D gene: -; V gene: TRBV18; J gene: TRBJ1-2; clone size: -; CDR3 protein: CASSPGTRGWGYTF; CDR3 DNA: TGTGCCAGCTCACCAGGAACGCGGGGTTGGGGCTACACCTTC
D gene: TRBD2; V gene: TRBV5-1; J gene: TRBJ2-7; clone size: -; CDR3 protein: CASRPGTSNLYEQYF; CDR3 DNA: TGCGCCAGCCGCCCCGGGACTAGCAACCTGTACGAGCAGTACTTC
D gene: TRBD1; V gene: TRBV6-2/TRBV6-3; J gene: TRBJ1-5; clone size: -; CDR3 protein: CASSYTRTGGNQPQHF; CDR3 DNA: TGTGCCAGCAGTTATACACGGACAGGGGGTAATCAGCCCCAGCATTTT
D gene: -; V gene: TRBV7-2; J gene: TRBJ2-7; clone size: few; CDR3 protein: CASSFAGYSYEQYF; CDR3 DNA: TGTGCCAGCAGCTTTGCGGGATATAGCTACGAGCAGTACTTC
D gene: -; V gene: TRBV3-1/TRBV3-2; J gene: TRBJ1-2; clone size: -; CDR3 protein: CASSQVGGNYGYTF; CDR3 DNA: TGTGCCAGCAGCCAAGTTGGGGGGAACTATGGCTACACCTTC
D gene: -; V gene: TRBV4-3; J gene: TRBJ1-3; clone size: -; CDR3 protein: CASSQDAGTSGNTIYF; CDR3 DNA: TGCGCCAGCAGCCAAGATGCAGGAACCTCTGGAAACACCATATATTTT
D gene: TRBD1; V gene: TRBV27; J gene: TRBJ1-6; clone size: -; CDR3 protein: CASSVGQGRSPLHF; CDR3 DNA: TGTGCCAGCAGTGTAGGACAGGGGCGTTCACCCCTCCACTTT
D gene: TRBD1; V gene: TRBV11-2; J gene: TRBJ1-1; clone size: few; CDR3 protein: CASSLLQGARTEAFF; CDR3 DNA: TGTGCCAGCAGCTTACTACAGGGGGCGCGGACTGAAGCTTTCTTT
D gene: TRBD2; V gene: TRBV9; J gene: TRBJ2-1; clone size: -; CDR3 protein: CASSVGTSLVHEQFF; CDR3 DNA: TGTGCCAGCAGCGTAGGGACTAGCTTAGTCCATGAGCAGTTCTTC
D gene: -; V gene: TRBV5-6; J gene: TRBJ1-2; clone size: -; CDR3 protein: CASSLGTKYYGYTF; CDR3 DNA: TGTGCCAGCAGCCTGGGGACAAAATACTATGGCTACACCTTC
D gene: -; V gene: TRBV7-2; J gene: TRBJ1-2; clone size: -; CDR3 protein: CASRLVGAGGYTF; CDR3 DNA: TGTGCCAGCAGACTGGTGGGAGCGGGGGGCTACACCTTC
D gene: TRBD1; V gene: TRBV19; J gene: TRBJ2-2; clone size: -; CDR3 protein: CASKDRGLTGELFF; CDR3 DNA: TGTGCCAGTAAGGACAGGGGGCTCACCGGGGAGCTGTTTTTT
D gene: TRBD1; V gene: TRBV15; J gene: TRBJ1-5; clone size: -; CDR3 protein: CATSMGQSGNQPQHF; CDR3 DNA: TGTGCCACCAGCATGGGACAGTCAGGAAATCAGCCCCAGCATTTT
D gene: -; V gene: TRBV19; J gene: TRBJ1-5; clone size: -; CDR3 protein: CASSIVGQGYQPQHF; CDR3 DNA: TGTGCCAGTAGTATTGTAGGGCAGGGCTATCAGCCCCAGCATTTT
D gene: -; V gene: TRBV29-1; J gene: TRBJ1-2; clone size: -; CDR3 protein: CSVVDINYGYTF; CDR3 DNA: TGCAGCGTTGTCGACATTAACTATGGCTACACCTTC
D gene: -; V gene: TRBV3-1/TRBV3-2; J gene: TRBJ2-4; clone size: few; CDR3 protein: CASSQASNIQYF; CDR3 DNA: TGTGCCAGCAGCCAAGCATCAAACATTCAGTACTTC
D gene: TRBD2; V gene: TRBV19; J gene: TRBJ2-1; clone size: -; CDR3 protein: CASSFSGLSLNEQFF; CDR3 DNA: TGTGCCAGTAGTTTCTCGGGACTATCCCTTAATGAGCAGTTCTTC
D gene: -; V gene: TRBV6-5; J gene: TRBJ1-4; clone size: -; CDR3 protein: CASWGANEKLFF; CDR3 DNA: TGTGCCAGCTGGGGGGCTAATGAAAAACTGTTTTTT
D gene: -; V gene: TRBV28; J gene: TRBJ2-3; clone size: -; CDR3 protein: CASTHGQSRTDTQYF; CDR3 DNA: TGTGCCAGCACCCATGGACAGTCCCGCACAGATACGCAGTATTTT
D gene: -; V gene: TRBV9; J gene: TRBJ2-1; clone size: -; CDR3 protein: CASSVAINEQFF; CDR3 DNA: TGTGCCAGCAGCGTAGCTATCAATGAGCAGTTCTTC
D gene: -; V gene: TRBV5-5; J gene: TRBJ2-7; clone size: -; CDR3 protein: CASSLSTGVYEQYF; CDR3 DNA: TGTGCCAGCAGCTTATCGACAGGAGTCTACGAGCAGTACTTC
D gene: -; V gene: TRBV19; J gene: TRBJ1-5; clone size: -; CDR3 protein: CASTTQGSQPQHF; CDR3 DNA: TGTGCCAGTACTACCCAGGGTTCTCAGCCCCAGCATTTT
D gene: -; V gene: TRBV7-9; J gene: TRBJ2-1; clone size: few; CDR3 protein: CASSLLGGLYNEQFF; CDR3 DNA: TGTGCCAGCAGCTTATTGGGGGGGCTTTACAATGAGCAGTTCTTC
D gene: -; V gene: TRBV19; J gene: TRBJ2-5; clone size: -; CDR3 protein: CASSRNAGPGETQYF; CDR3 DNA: TGTGCCAGTAGTAGGAACGCCGGGCCGGGGGAGACCCAGTACTTC
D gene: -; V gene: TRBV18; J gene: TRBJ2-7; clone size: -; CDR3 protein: CASSHSSGTSYEQYF; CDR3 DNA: TGTGCCAGCTCACACTCTTCAGGGACTTCCTACGAGCAGTACTTC
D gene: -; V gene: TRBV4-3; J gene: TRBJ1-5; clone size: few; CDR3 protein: CASSQGTGNQPQHF; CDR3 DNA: TGCGCCAGCAGCCAAGGGACAGGCAATCAGCCCCAGCATTTT
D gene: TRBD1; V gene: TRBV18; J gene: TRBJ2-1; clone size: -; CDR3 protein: CASSQGQGGNEQFF; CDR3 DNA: TGTGCCAGCTCACAGGGACAGGGGGGGAATGAGCAGTTCTTC
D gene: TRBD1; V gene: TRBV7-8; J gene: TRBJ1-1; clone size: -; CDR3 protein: CASSARPGQKNTEAFF; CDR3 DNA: TGTGCCAGCAGCGCCCGACCGGGACAGAAGAACACTGAAGCTTTCTTT
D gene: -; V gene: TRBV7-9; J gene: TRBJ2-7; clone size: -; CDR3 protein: CASSGDISSYEQYF; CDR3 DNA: TGTGCCAGCAGCGGGGACATCAGCTCCTACGAGCAGTACTTC
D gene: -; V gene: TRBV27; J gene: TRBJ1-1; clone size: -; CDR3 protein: CASSLGRNTEAFF; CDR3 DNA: TGTGCCAGCAGTTTAGGCAGGAACACTGAAGCTTTCTTT
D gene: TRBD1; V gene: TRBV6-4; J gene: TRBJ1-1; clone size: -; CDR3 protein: CASRPQGANTEAFF; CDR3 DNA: TGTGCCAGCAGACCACAGGGGGCCAACACTGAAGCTTTCTTT
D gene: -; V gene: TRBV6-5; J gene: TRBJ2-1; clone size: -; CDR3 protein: CGSTIGVYEQFF; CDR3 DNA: TGTGGAAGCACCATCGGGGTTTATGAGCAGTTCTTC
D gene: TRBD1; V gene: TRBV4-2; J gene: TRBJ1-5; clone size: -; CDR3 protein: CASSQEVQGATLWPQHF; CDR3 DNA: TGTGCCAGCAGCCAAGAAGTCCAGGGGGCTACCCTTTGGCCCCAGCATTTT
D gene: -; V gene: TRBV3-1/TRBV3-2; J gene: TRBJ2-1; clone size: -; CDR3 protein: CASSLGAGLYNEQFF; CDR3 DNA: TGTGCCAGCAGCCTTGGGGCGGGGCTCTACAATGAGCAGTTCTTC
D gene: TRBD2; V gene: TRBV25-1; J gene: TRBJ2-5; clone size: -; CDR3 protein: CASSELSSGSLGETQYF; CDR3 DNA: TGTGCCAGCAGTGAATTGAGTAGCGGGAGTCTTGGGGAGACCCAGTACTTC
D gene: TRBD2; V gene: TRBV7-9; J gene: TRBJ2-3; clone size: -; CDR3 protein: CASSALGGTNTQYF; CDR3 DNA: TGTGCCAGCAGCGCGTTGGGGGGGACGAATACGCAGTATTTT
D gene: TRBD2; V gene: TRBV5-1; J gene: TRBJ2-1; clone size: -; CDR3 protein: CASSLGPSGLLYNEQFF; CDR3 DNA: TGCGCCAGCAGCTTGGGGCCTAGCGGGTTATTATACAATGAGCAGTTCTTC
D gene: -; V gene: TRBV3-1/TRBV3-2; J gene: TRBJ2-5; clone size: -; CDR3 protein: CASSQDPSGRQETQYF; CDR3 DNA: TGTGCCAGCAGCCAAGACCCATCAGGCAGACAAGAGACCCAGTACTTC
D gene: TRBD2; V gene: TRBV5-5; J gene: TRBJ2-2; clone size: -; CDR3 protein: CASSSTSGRASTGELFF; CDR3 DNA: TGTGCCAGCAGCTCAACTAGCGGGAGGGCCAGCACCGGGGAGCTGTTTTTT
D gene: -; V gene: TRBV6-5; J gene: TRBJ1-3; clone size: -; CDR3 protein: CASSYSSLSGNTIYF; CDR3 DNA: TGTGCCAGCAGTTACTCGTCCCTCTCTGGAAACACCATATATTTT
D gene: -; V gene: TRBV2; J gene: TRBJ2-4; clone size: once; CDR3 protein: CASSENTDQYF; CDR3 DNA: TGTGCCAGCAGTGAGAATACAGATCAGTACTTC